This T cell receptor beta chain was observed in a study of a mutant IDH1 vaccine in newly diagnosed glioma. The wider study: Most had both radiotherapy and temozolomide beforehand; others had only one.

Trimming removed 5 bases at V and 4 bases at J, with 17 bases between. Per germline, CDR1 PRHDT and CDR2 FYEKMQ (reference sequence). The CDR3 has 15 residues. Notes on this clone: As yet, its antigen is unknown.

The sample's time point: week 5, during vaccination. Each vaccine dose was 300 ug of mutant IDH1 20-mer peptide, with topical imiquimod. This table comes from immunoSEQ multiplex PCR, and its TCRdb copy is limited to in-frame clones, with some not included. The sample holds around 78,000 clones, 91% seen once. The genes are TRBV13 and TRBJ1-2; D is unresolved. This sample comprised PBMCs, obtained from a glioma patient whose treatment included an IDH1 peptide vaccine. The sequence derives from a woman aged 45-65 years with glioma. Here the CDR3 DNA reads TGTGCCAGCAGCCCCGGAGGGCTGAATGGCTATGGCTACACCTTC. Residues: CASSPGGLNGYGYTF.